This T cell receptor beta chain appears in the sequencing data of a study of OX40 agonist ivuxolimab in advanced cancers. Looking at the study overall: Ivuxolimab was an agonistic, fully human IgG2 monoclonal antibody directed against OX40 (CD134), a costimulatory receptor. The dose-escalation cohort was approximately 83% male with a mean age of roughly 60 years, ranging from about 23 to 85. Of the approximately 54 dose-escalation patients, hepatocellular carcinoma was present in some 19, melanoma in around 15, renal cell carcinoma in 9 and head and neck cancer in 9. Partial responses occurred in three dose-escalation patients, of whom one had hepatocellular carcinoma and two had cutaneous melanoma. The paper covers the monotherapy dose-escalation part of the phase I ivuxolimab trial, which included N of about 56 patients. Prior anti-PD-1, anti-PD-L1 or anti-CTLA-4 therapy was permitted, and checkpoint inhibitors had been received by under 50% of dose-escalation patients. The purpose of peripheral TCRbeta sequencing was to test whether ivuxolimab changed TCR sequence diversity and led to clonal T-cell expansion. Intravenous ivuxolimab was administered to patients every 2 weeks at six dose levels: 0.01, 0.1, 0.3, 1.5, 3 and 10 mg/kg.

Trimming takes 5 bases from V and 0 bases from J, and the germline ends sit 16 bases apart. The germline V gene gives CDR1 as SGHAT and CDR2 as FQNNGV. From the cysteine up to the phenylalanine, the CDR3 has a length of 17 residues. The kept DNA is CDR3 alone, 51 bases in frame from the first base. Patients with a history of autoimmune disease or receiving systemic immunosuppression were excluded from the trial. Peripheral blood for TCR sequencing was collected from all dose cohorts at baseline, on cycle 4 day 1, and on cycle 7 day 1. Samples came from an open-label, multicenter, first-in-human phase I dose-escalation trial of ivuxolimab. Adults with locally advanced or metastatic head and neck squamous cell, hepatocellular, melanoma or renal cell carcinoma were enrolled in the trial. CD4+ and CD8+ T cells were sorted separately from peripheral blood before TCR sequencing. For sequencing of the TCRbeta CDR3 region, genomic DNA was extracted from the sorted cells. The immunoSEQ Assay was used for sequencing of TCRbeta CDR3 regions. TCRdb took over this immuneACCESS table, retaining in-frame rearrangements with V and J assigned. Such tables are incomplete; in checked studies, under half of the missing clones stem from an unresolved V gene, and the remainder is unexplained. A total of 90,000 to 120,000 clones appear in this sample, 85% to 95% of them only once. Over 0.6% of the sample lies in the top ten.

About this clone: What this receptor recognizes is not known. Qualities for individual bases were not recorded, and no much larger clone is one base off.

General findings and caveats noted by the study authors: On average, CD8+ T cells showed more expanded clones than CD4+ T cells after ivuxolimab. In the 0.1-3.0 mg/kg groups, partial responders were among the patients with the lowest normalized peripheral clonal expansion, particularly in CD8+ T cells. Low levels of normalized T-cell clonal expansion were also seen in some patients who did not respond. Clonal expansion of both CD4+ and CD8+ blood T cells was observed from baseline to week 6 at doses 0.1 to 3.0 mg/kg. The antigen specificity of the clonally expanded peripheral T cells was not determined.

This clonotype was obtained from an adult with an advanced solid tumor such as melanoma, head and neck, liver or kidney cancer. The rearranged segments are TRBV11-2 and TRBJ2-2; TRBD2 is perhaps the D gene, given 5 matching bases. The sequences come from CD4+ or CD8+ T cells sorted from blood, collected in a trial of the OX40 agonist ivuxolimab. The DNA sequence reads TGTGCCAGCAGCCAGAGGGTCGTGGGCGCGAACACCGGGGAGCTGTTTTTT. It specifies CASSQRVVGANTGELFF.